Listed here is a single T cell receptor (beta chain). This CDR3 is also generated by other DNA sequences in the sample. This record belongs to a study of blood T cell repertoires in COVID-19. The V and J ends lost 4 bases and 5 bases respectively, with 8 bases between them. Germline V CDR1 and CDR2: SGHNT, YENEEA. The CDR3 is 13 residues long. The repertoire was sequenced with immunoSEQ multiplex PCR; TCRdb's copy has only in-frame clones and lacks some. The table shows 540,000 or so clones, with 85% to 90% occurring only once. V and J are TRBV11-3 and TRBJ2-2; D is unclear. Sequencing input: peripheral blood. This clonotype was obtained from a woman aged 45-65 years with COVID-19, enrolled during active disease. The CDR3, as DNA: TGTGCCAGCAGCTCAGGTGATACCGGGGAGCTGTTTTTT. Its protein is CASSSGDTGELFF.